This passage covers 30 T cell receptor beta chains from one sample sequenced in a study of OX40 agonist ivuxolimab in advanced cancers. The library came from the immunoSEQ multiplex PCR assay. In TCRdb, the immuneACCESS table is reduced to in-frame sequences with V and J assigned. These tables do not hold every clone; where another copy was compared, an unresolved V gene accounts for under half, and the others remain unexplained. The sample table lists tens of thousands of clones, roughly nine tenths of them with a count of one. Clones ranked in the top ten supply 0.85% to 0.95% of the sample. The starting material was CD4+ or CD8+ T cells sorted from blood, obtained in a trial of the OX40 agonist ivuxolimab. All receptors come from an adult with an advanced solid tumor such as melanoma, head and neck, liver or kidney cancer.

V and J are TRBV30 and TRBJ2-5; D unresolved. V gave up 5 bases and J gave up 5 bases, with 9 bases separating them. This CDR3 is built from 11 residues. Germline CDR1 GTSNPN, CDR2 SVGIG (reference sequence). The CDR3 coding sequence is TGTGCCTGGGCTGCGGTGGAGACCCAGTACTTC. Its translation: CAWAAVETQYF.

The chain recombines TRBV5-1 with TRBJ1-1; no clear D gene. The CDR3 has 13 residues. Germline-derived CDR1 and CDR2 are SGHRS and YFSETQ. Trimming took 0 bases from V and 4 from J, leaving 7 bases between them. CDR3 bases: TGCGCCAGCAGCTTGGCCGGAGTCACTGAAGCTTTCTTT. Translating gives CASSLAGVTEAFF.

The chain couples TRBV6-1 to TRBJ2-7, with unresolved D. CDR1 and CDR2 from the germline V gene are MNHNS and SASEGT. Trimming pared 6 bases from V and 0 bases from J, leaving 9 bases between. The CDR3 covers 13 residues. CDR3 loop: CASSRLPSYEQYF. Here the CDR3 DNA reads TGTGCCAGCAGCCGACTCCCCTCCTACGAGCAGTACTTC.

This chain links TRBV27 with TRBJ2-5; weak D call: TRBD1 (8 bases). This CDR3 region has 15 residues. Germline V gene lookup returns CDR1 MNHEY and CDR2 SMNVEV (reference sequence). V shed 7 bases and J shed 5 bases, with 20 bases lying between them. The CDR3 protein is CASKGGQGATETQYF. The CDR3 DNA reads TGTGCCAGCAAGGGGGGGCAGGGGGCTACCGAGACCCAGTACTTC.

The chain couples TRBV30 to TRBJ1-4; D gene unclear. Trimming stripped 4 bases from V and 0 bases from J, with 9 bases between. CDR1 and CDR2 from the germline V gene are GTSNPN and SVGIG (reference sequence). The CDR3 totals 14 residues. CDR3 region: CAWKLPATNEKLFF. The CDR3 bases are TGTGCCTGGAAACTGCCCGCAACTAATGAAAAACTGTTTTTT.

The chain joins TRBV7-3 to TRBJ2-7; 8 bases match TRBD1. Germline V gene data show CDR1 as SGHTA and CDR2 as FQGTGA. V lost 2 bases, J lost 1 base, and 4 bases stayed unmatched. The CDR3 contains 15 residues. The CDR3 coding sequence is TGTGCCAGCAGCTTAGGCGACAGGGGTTCCTACGAGCAGTACTTC. Translating it yields CASSLGDRGSYEQYF.

The genes are TRBV7-9 and TRBJ1-2; TRBD1 matches 10 bases. CDR3 length equals 14 residues. CDR1 and CDR2 (germline): SEHNR, FQNEAQ (reference sequence). The V and J ends lost 5 bases and 5 bases, in that order; junction bases with no gene match: 5. As DNA, the CDR3 is TGTGCCAGCAGCATCGGACAGGGGGTGTATGGCTACACCTTC. Protein product: CASSIGQGVYGYTF.

The chain combines TRBV28 with TRBJ2-5, with D unclear. The germline V gene encodes CDR1 MDHEN and CDR2 SYDVKM. V lost 5 bases, J lost 4 bases, and 20 bases lay in between. The CDR3 length is 16 residues. The CDR3 spells CASSPNPVHRLETQYF. The DNA of the CDR3 is TGTGCCAGCAGTCCGAATCCGGTCCACAGATTAGAGACCCAGTACTTC.

This rearrangement joins TRBV2 to TRBJ1-3; 10 positions match TRBD1. J gave up 3 bases and V 6 bases, and 5 bases lay outside the gene matches. Germline V lookup: CDR1 SNHLY, CDR2 FYNNEI. The CDR3 extends over 15 amino acids. The CDR3 DNA reads as TGTGCCAGCAGGACAGGGGGCGGTGGTGGAAACACCATATATTTT. This translates into CASRTGGGGGNTIYF.

V gene TRBV5-1 combines with J gene TRBJ2-1; 12 bases fit TRBD2. Germline V gene data show CDR1 as SGHRS and CDR2 as YFSETQ. CDR3 length: 16 residues. V trimming: 4 bases; J trimming: 8 bases; junction bases outside the gene matches: 10. This chain's CDR3 is CASSPSLAGGRDEQFF. The CDR3 nucleotides read TGCGCCAGCAGCCCCTCCCTAGCGGGGGGGCGCGATGAGCAGTTCTTC.

The chain has TRBV18 and TRBJ1-1; D is unresolved. Germline lookup yields CDR1 KGHSH and CDR2 LQKENI. Trimming removed 4 bases from V and 2 bases from J, with 14 bases in between. This CDR3 is built from 15 residues. The DNA of the CDR3 is TGTGCCAGCTCACAACTCCCACAGTCCAACACTGAAGCTTTCTTT. Its protein product is CASSQLPQSNTEAFF.

This chain connects TRBV5-1 to TRBJ1-2, with D unclear. The CDR3 contains 15 residues. V lost 0 bases to trimming and J lost 4 bases, with 13 bases between them. Germline lookup yields CDR1 SGHRS and CDR2 YFSETQ. This chain's CDR3 is CASSLGRPFTYGYTF. CDR3 coding DNA: TGCGCCAGCAGCTTGGGGCGACCCTTTACCTATGGCTACACCTTC.

The rearrangement links TRBV2 to TRBJ1-6; D might be TRBD1 (5 bases). V was shortened by 1 base and J by 13 bases, with 11 bases between the two germline ends. The CDR3 has 13 amino acids. CDR1 is SNHLY, CDR2 FYNNEI, per germline. CDR3 amino acids: CASSEVEGSPLHF. The DNA for the CDR3 is TGTGCCAGCAGTGAAGTGGAGGGGAGCCCCCTCCACTTT. Based on the CDR3 plus reference TRBV2 and TRBJ1-6, the full variable domain is EPEVTQTPSHQVTQMGQEVILRCVPISNHLYFYWYRQILGQKVEFLVSFYNNEISEKSEIFDDQFSVERPDGSNFTLKIRSTKLEDSAMYFCASSEVEGSPLHFGNGTRLTVT.

V gene TRBV27 combines with J gene TRBJ2-2, with 14 bases matching TRBD2. V shed 2 bases and J 3 bases; nucleotides not matched to a gene: 8. The germline CDR1 and CDR2 sequences are MNHEY and SMNVEV (reference sequence). This CDR3 has 19 amino acids. The chain's CDR3 is CASSLRGLAGDPDTGELFF. The DNA for the CDR3 is TGTGCCAGCAGTTTAAGGGGACTAGCGGGAGACCCCGACACCGGGGAGCTGTTTTTT.

This sequence joins TRBV2 and TRBJ2-1; D ambiguous. The CDR3 sequence is 14 residues long. The germline V gene encodes CDR1 SNHLY and CDR2 FYNNEI. Between the trimmed V and J ends, which lost 1 base and 6 bases, there was a span of 10 bases. The CDR3 DNA sequence: TGTGCCAGCAGTGAAGGGCAGGTCGTCAATGAGCAGTTCTTC. This codes for CASSEGQVVNEQFF.

The V gene is TRBV6-6, the J gene TRBJ2-1; perhaps TRBD2 as D (5 bases). CDR3 length: 14 amino acids. Trimming left V 5 bases short and J 8 bases short, with 16 bases between. The germline gives CDR1 MNHNY, CDR2 SVGAGI (reference sequence). The CDR3 loop is CASSARDRADEQFF. For the CDR3, the DNA is TGTGCCAGCAGTGCCCGGGATCGAGCAGATGAGCAGTTCTTC.

This clone was recorded only once. The V call is TRBV15, the J call TRBJ2-7; D gene ambiguous. V was shortened by 8 bases and J by 5 bases, with 1 base between the two germline ends. The CDR3 extends over 8 amino acids. Germline CDR1 is LNHNV and CDR2 is YYDKDF (reference sequence). Here the CDR3 reads CATDEQYF. CDR3 DNA: TGTGCCACCGACGAGCAGTACTTC.

The chain carries TRBV30 and TRBJ1-5; D is perhaps TRBD1 (5 bases). Germline CDR1 reads GTSNPN; CDR2 reads SVGIG (reference sequence). CDR3 length: 13 residues. V lost 4 bases to trimming and J lost 2 bases, with 9 bases between them. The CDR3 nucleotides read TGTGCCTGGACCCGAGGGGGCAATCAGCCCCAGCATTTT. It yields the protein CAWTRGGNQPQHF.

The chain has TRBV2 and TRBJ2-5; D is ambiguous. CDR3 length: 12 amino acids. Germline V lookup: CDR1 SNHLY, CDR2 FYNNEI. Trimming cost V 5 bases and J 1 base, with 5 bases left between them. CDR3 amino acids: CASSQAQETQYF. The CDR3 region has the DNA TGTGCCAGCAGTCAGGCCCAAGAGACCCAGTACTTC. The full variable domain, its missing parts supplied by reference TRBV2 and TRBJ2-5, is EPEVTQTPSHQVTQMGQEVILRCVPISNHLYFYWYRQILGQKVEFLVSFYNNEISEKSEIFDDQFSVERPDGSNFTLKIRSTKLEDSAMYFCASSQAQETQYFGPGTRLLVL.

The chain carries TRBV29-1 and TRBJ2-1; D possibly corresponds to TRBD1 (6 bases). Germline loops: CDR1 SQVTM, CDR2 ANQGSEA. This CDR3 has 14 amino acids. Trimming shortened V by 5 bases and J by 2 bases, and 13 bases separated the two germline ends. CDR3: CSVRGRGAYNEQFF. As DNA, the CDR3 is TGCAGCGTTCGGGGCAGGGGAGCCTACAATGAGCAGTTCTTC.

The J gene is TRBJ2-3, the V gene TRBV19; TRBD2 aligns across 7 bases. This CDR3 region has 15 residues. J lost 0 bases, V lost 3 bases, and 3 bases had no gene match. Germline CDR1 LNHDA, CDR2 SQIVND (reference sequence). The CDR3 region is CASSMLAASTDTQYF. In DNA, the CDR3 is TGTGCCAGTAGTATGCTAGCGGCTAGCACAGATACGCAGTATTTT.

V and J are TRBV7-2 and TRBJ1-5; maybe TRBD1 (5 bases). V dropped 1 base and J dropped 7 bases, with 14 bases sitting between them. Germline V gene data show CDR1 as SGHTA and CDR2 as FQGNSA. This CDR3 has 15 amino acids. CDR3 bases: TGTGCCAGCAGCTTAGGTGGGGGGATAAGCCAGCCCCAGCATTTT. This sequence encodes CASSLGGGISQPQHF.

The chain joins TRBV7-3 to TRBJ1-3, with D perhaps TRBD1 (5 bases). CDR3 length: 16 residues. From germline, CDR1 is SGHTA and CDR2 FQGTGA. Deletions cut 2 bases from V and 2 bases from J, with 13 bases between. This CDR3 reads CASSLGLTGAGNTIYF. CDR3 DNA sequence: TGTGCCAGCAGCTTAGGGTTAACAGGAGCTGGAAACACCATATATTTT.

The V gene is TRBV7-2, the J gene TRBJ2-7; D remains ambiguous. Germline CDR1 and CDR2: SGHTA and FQGNSA. Trimming shortened V by 2 bases and J by 5 bases, and 4 bases separated the two germline ends. The CDR3 covers 11 residues. The CDR3 sequence: CASSLYDEQYF. The CDR3 nucleotides are TGTGCCAGCAGCTTATATGACGAGCAGTACTTC.

The chain is built from TRBV7-8 and TRBJ2-7; 11 positions agree with TRBD2. The trim removed 5 bases at V and 0 bases at J, leaving 9 bases unmatched. Germline V gene lookup returns CDR1 SGHVS and CDR2 FQNEAQ. This CDR3 comprises 17 residues. CDR3 loop: CASSPVGLAGGSYEQYF. The CDR3 nucleotides read TGTGCCAGCAGCCCAGTGGGGCTAGCGGGAGGCTCCTACGAGCAGTACTTC.

The rearrangement links TRBV10-3 to TRBJ1-5; a possible D gene is TRBD1 (5 bases). This CDR3 has 14 amino acids. Germline values: CDR1 ENHRY, CDR2 SYGVKD. Deletions cut 11 bases from V and 0 bases from J, with 14 bases between. The chain's CDR3 is CASTRDYSNQPQHF. The CDR3 DNA reads TGTGCCTCCACCAGGGATTATAGCAATCAGCCCCAGCATTTT.

This chain connects TRBV9 to TRBJ1-2, with D maybe TRBD1 (6 bases). Germline V gives CDR1 SGDLS, CDR2 YYNGEE. This CDR3 comprises 18 residues. The V end lost 0 bases, the J end lost 2 bases, and 20 bases lay between the germline ends. The CDR3 loop is CASSVAGGGPRGNYGYTF. CDR3 nucleotides: TGTGCCAGCAGCGTAGCTGGAGGGGGACCGCGGGGGAACTATGGCTACACCTTC.

V and J are TRBV19 and TRBJ2-7; tentative D call: TRBD1 (5 bases). The CDR3 has 14 residues. CDR1 LNHDA and CDR2 SQIVND come from the germline V gene (reference sequence). V was clipped by 1 base and J by 3 bases, with 10 bases between them. CDR3 sequence: CASSIAPGHYEQYF. The DNA for the CDR3 is TGTGCCAGTAGTATAGCTCCAGGACACTACGAGCAGTACTTC.

This clone was seen only a few times. The J gene is TRBJ1-2, the V gene TRBV7-9, with D uncertain. Trimming removed 5 bases at V and 7 bases at J, with 5 bases between. Germline loops: CDR1 SEHNR, CDR2 FQNEAQ (reference sequence). The CDR3 has 10 amino acids. CDR3 sequence (DNA): TGTGCCAGCAGCCGCGGTGGCTACACCTTC. Translation: CASSRGGYTF.

The chain carries TRBV11-3 and TRBJ2-1; 9 bases agree with TRBD2. V shed 1 base and J 5 bases; nucleotides not matched to a gene: 3. Germline-derived CDR1 and CDR2 are SGHNT and YENEEA. The CDR3 consists of 15 residues. The CDR3 loop reads CASSLAASGDNEQFF. The CDR3 nucleotides read TGTGCCAGCAGCTTAGCGGCTAGCGGGGACAATGAGCAGTTCTTC.